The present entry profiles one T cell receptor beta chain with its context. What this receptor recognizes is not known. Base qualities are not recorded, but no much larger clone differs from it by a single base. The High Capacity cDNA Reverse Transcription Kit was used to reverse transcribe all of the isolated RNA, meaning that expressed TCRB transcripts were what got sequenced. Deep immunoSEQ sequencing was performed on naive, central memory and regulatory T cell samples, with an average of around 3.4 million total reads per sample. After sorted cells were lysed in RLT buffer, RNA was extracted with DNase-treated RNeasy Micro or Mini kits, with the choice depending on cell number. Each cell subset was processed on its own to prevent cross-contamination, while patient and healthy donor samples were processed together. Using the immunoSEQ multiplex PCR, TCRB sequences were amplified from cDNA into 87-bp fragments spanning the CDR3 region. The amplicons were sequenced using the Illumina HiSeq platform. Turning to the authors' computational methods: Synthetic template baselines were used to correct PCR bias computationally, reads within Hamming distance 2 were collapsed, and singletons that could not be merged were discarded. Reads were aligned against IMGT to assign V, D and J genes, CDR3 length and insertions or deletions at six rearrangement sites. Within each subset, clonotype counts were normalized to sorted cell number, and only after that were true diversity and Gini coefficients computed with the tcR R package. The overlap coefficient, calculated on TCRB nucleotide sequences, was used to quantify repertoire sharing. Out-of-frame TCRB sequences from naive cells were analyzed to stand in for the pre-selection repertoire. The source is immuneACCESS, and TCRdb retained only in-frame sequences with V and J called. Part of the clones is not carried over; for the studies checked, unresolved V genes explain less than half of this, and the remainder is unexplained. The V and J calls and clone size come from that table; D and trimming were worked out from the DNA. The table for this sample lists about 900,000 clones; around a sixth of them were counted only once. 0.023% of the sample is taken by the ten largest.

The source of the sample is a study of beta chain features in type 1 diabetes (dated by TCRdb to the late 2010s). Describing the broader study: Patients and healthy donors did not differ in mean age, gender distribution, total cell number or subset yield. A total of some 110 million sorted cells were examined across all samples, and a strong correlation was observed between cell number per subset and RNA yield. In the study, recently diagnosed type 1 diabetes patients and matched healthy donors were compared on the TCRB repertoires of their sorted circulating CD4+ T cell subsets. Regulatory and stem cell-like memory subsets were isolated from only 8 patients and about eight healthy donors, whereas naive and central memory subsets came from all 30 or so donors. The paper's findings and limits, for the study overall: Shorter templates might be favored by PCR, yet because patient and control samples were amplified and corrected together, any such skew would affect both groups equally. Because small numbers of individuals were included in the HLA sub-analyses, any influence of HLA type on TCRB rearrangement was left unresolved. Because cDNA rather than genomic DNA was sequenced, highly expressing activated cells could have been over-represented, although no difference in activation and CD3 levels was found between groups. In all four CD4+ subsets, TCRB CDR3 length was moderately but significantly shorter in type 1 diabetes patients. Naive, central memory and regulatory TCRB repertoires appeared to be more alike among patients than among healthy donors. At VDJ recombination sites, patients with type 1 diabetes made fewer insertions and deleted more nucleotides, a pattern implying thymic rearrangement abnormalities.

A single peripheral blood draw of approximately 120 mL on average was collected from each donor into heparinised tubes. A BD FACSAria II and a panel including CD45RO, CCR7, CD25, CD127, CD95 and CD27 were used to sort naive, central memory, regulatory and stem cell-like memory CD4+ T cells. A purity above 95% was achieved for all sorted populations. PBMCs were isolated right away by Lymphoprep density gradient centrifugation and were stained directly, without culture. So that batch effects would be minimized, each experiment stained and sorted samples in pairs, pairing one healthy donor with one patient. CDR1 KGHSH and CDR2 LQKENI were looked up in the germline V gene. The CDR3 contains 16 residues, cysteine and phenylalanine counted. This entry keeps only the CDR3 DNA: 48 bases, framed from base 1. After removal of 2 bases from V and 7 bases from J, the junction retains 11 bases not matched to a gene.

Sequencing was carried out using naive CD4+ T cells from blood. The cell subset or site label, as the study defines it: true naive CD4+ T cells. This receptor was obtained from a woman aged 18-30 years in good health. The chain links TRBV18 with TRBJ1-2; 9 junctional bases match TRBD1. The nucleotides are TGTGCCAGCTCACCAGACCTTTGGGGACAGGGCCGTGGCTACACCTTC. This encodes CASSPDLWGQGRGYTF.